A single sample gave rise to the 32 T cell receptor beta chains below, sequenced in a study of CD8 T cells in ankylosing spondylitis (dated by TCRdb to the late 2010s). The investigation overall reported the following: Blood from ankylosing spondylitis patients appeared to be characterized by a TCR beta motif made up of fewer than ten highly homologous amino acid variants.

Libraries were built with 5' RACE. The sequencing machine was an Illumina HiSeq 2500. TCRdb handled the public reads itself, with Q25 trimming in fastp and clone calling in MiXCR, and kept productive beta chains. Rows merge per CDR3 protein into single entries with the most common DNA and genes. Recorded for this sample are approximately 300,000 distinct CDR3 sequences; around 8% of them occurred a single time. In total, the top ten clones hold 14% to 15% of the sample. The antigens of these receptors remain unknown. The sample consisted of blood, either unsorted or a sorted T cell fraction (not recorded which). The source of these receptors is a male donor with ankylosing spondylitis.

This clonotype was picked up many times. This chain links TRBV29-1 with TRBJ2-1; 7 nucleotides agree with TRBD2. The CDR3 spans 17 residues. V shed 1 base and J 0 bases; nucleotides not matched to a gene: 9. Germline lookup yields CDR1 SQVTM and CDR2 ANQGSEA. The DNA for the CDR3 is TGCAGCGTTGAAGTTGTTAGCGGGCATAGCTCCTACAATGAGCAGTTCTTC. It is translated as CSVEVVSGHSSYNEQFF.

This sequence joins TRBV10-3 and TRBJ1-1; the D gene is possibly TRBD1 (5 bases). The length of the CDR3 is 14 residues. Trimming removed 8 bases from V and 4 bases from J, with 17 bases in between. CDR1 ENHRY and CDR2 SYGVKD come from the germline V gene. The CDR3 DNA reads TGTGCCATCGGGGCGGCAGGGTTGGGCACTGAAGCTTTCTTT. As protein: CAIGAAGLGTEAFF.

This clonotype was observed many times. The chain combines TRBV28 with TRBJ2-1, with 7 bases identical to TRBD1. CDR1 and CDR2 (germline): MDHEN, SYDVKM. CDR3 length equals 15 residues. The V gene end was trimmed by 1 base and the J gene end by 6 bases; junction bases not matched to a gene: 6. The CDR3, as DNA: TGTGCCAGCAGTTTATTTGAGACAGGGCCCAATGAGCAGTTCTTC. Its protein is CASSLFETGPNEQFF. Full variable domain (remainder filled in from reference TRBV28 and TRBJ2-1): DVKVTQSSRYLVKRTGEKVFLECVQDMDHENMFWYRQDPGLGLRLIYFSYDVKMKEKGDIPEGYSVSREKKERFSLILESASTNQTSMYLCASSLFETGPNEQFFGPGTRLTVL.

As regards this clonotype: One junction end disagrees with the germline gene, perhaps due to a read error. This sequence joins TRBV19 and TRBJ2-2; D ambiguous. CDR1 and CDR2 (germline): LNHDA, SQIVND (reference sequence). The CDR3 has 14 residues. CDR3 residues: CASEQTPTTRELFF. The CDR3 DNA reads as TGTGCGTCTGAACAAACCCCAACCACCCGGGAGCTGTTTTTT. The entire variable domain, with the rest obtained from reference TRBV19 and TRBJ2-2, is as follows: DGGITQSPKYLFRKEGQNVTLSCEQNLNHDAMYWYRQDPGQGLRLIYYSQIVNDFQKGDIAEGYSVSREKKESFPLTVTSAQKNPTAFYLCASEQTPTTRELFFGEGSRLTVL.

The rearrangement links TRBV4-3 to TRBJ2-5, with D possibly being TRBD1 (6 bases). Germline CDR1 is LGHNA and CDR2 is YSLEER. V was pared by 3 bases and J by 2 bases, with 16 bases between. This CDR3 is 16 amino acids long. The chain's CDR3 is CASSHLFGQPQETQYF. The DNA of the CDR3 is TGCGCCAGCAGCCACTTATTTGGACAGCCGCAAGAGACCCAGTACTTC.

CDR3 DNA sequence: TGCAGTGCTAGCTTGGACAGAAATCAGCCCCAGCATTTT. Translation: CSASLDRNQPQHF. V is TRBV20-1 and J is TRBJ1-5; TRBD1 might be the D (6 bases). The CDR3 contains 13 residues. The V end was cut by 3 bases, the J end by 4 bases, with 10 bases between. CDR1 DFQATT and CDR2 SNEGSKA come from the germline V gene (reference sequence).

The J gene is TRBJ1-2, the V gene TRBV3-1; D unresolved. Deletions cut 4 bases from V and 2 bases from J, with 11 bases between. Germline loops: CDR1 LGHDT, CDR2 YNNKEL (reference sequence). This CDR3 is built from 14 residues. The DNA of the CDR3 is TGTGCCAGCAGCCTTCAGACATCAAACTATGGCTACACCTTC. Translated: CASSLQTSNYGYTF.

This clonotype was detected a few times. This rearrangement joins TRBV12-2 to TRBJ2-3; TRBD2, the table's D call, was not compared with the DNA. TRBV12-2 is shown as a pseudogene. The CDR3 length is 15 residues. CDR3 nucleotide sequence: TGTGCAAGTCGCCCCCAGGAGGGGAGCACAGATACGCAGTATTTT. Amino acids: CASRPQEGSTDTQYF.

This clonotype was detected only a few times. The CDR3: CASSPESSYNEQFF. The CDR3 bases are TGTGCCAGCAGCCCCGAAAGCTCCTACAATGAGCAGTTCTTC. The chain uses TRBV4-2 and TRBJ2-1, with unresolved D. Looked up from germline, CDR1 is LGHNA and CDR2 is YNFKEQ. The CDR3 covers 14 residues. The ends were cut back, 4 bases at V and 0 bases at J, with 7 bases in the middle.

This clonotype was seen a handful of times. The rearrangement uses TRBV6-2 or TRBV6-3 and TRBJ1-5; D is perhaps TRBD1 (6 bases). The CDR3 contains 13 residues. The germline V gene encodes CDR1 MNHEY and CDR2 SVGEGT. V shed 7 bases and J shed 5 bases, with 12 bases lying between them. The CDR3 is CASKGGIYQPQHF. The CDR3, as DNA: TGTGCCAGCAAAGGGGGGATTTATCAGCCCCAGCATTTT.

This clonotype was seen only a few times. The chain combines TRBV4-2 with TRBJ2-1, with 15 bases identical to TRBD2. Trimming took 4 bases from V and 2 from J; bases not matched to a gene: 12. This CDR3 has 20 residues. The germline CDR1 and CDR2 sequences are LGHNA and YNFKEQ. CDR3 loop: CASSLTPGLAGGRTYNEQFF. The CDR3, as DNA: TGTGCCAGCAGCCTAACCCCGGGACTAGCGGGAGGCCGAACCTACAATGAGCAGTTCTTC.

Notes on this clonotype: Compared with germline, one end of the junction differs, possibly owing to a read error. This chain connects TRBV12-3 or TRBV12-4 to TRBJ2-1; tentative D call: TRBD2 (5 bases). The CDR3 has 8 amino acids. The CDR3, as DNA: TGTGCCAGCAGTTCGACTACCTTC. It is translated as CASSSTTF.

This clonotype was seen only a few times. The genes are TRBV6-2 or TRBV6-3 and TRBJ2-1; 8 bases line up with TRBD2. V shed 7 bases, J shed 10 bases, and the junction held 12 bases outside the gene matches. CDR1 and CDR2 from the germline V gene are MNHEY and SVGEGT. The CDR3 sequence is 14 residues long. This CDR3 is CASNVPGLVAEQFF. The CDR3 region has the DNA TGTGCCAGCAACGTCCCGGGACTAGTAGCAGAGCAGTTCTTC.

At least ten counts were recorded for this clonotype. The V and J genes are TRBV14 and TRBJ1-4; D remains unclear. CDR3 size: 16 residues. From germline, CDR1 is SGHDN and CDR2 FVKESK. Trimming stripped 4 bases from V and 0 bases from J, with 12 bases between. CDR3 coding DNA: TGTGCCAGCAGCCGTAAGGACGAGGCAACTAATGAAAAACTGTTTTTT. It encodes CASSRKDEATNEKLFF.

This rearrangement joins TRBV11-2 to TRBJ1-1; possibly TRBD1 for D (5 bases). The V end was cut by 0 bases, the J end by 4 bases, with 6 bases between. CDR3 length: 13 amino acids. CDR1 and CDR2 from the germline V gene are SGHAT and FQNNGV. DNA for the CDR3: TGTGCCAGCAGCTTAGAAGGGGCCACTGAAGCTTTCTTT. It specifies CASSLEGATEAFF.

This clonotype was found many times. This chain joins TRBV5-6 and TRBJ1-4; D call uncertain. CDR1 is SGHDT, CDR2 YYEEEE, per germline. CDR3 size: 13 residues. V was shortened by 1 base and J by 5 bases, with 6 bases between the two germline ends. CDR3 sequence: CASSLFQNEKLFF. CDR3 sequence (DNA): TGTGCCAGCAGCTTGTTTCAGAATGAAAAACTGTTTTTT.

This clonotype was observed many times. The chain links TRBV7-3 to TRBJ2-1, with TRBD1 matching over 12 bases. The CDR3 totals 17 residues. Germline V gives CDR1 SGHTA, CDR2 FQGTGA. After removal of 1 base from V and 8 bases from J, the junction contained 9 bases not matched to a gene. CDR3 in amino acids: CASSLMGQGASGDEQFF. The CDR3 DNA is TGTGCCAGCAGCTTAATGGGACAGGGGGCGTCGGGGGATGAGCAGTTCTTC.

This clonotype came up many times. The chain recombines TRBV15 with TRBJ1-2; TRBD1 is a possible D gene (5 bases). Germline lookup yields CDR1 LNHNV and CDR2 YYDKDF (reference sequence). With 0 bases removed from V and 2 bases from J, the gap between germline ends came to 7 bases. The CDR3 length is 14 residues. Written as DNA, the CDR3 is TGTGCCACCAGCAGAGATCGGGGGAACTATGGCTACACCTTC. Its translation is CATSRDRGNYGYTF.

This clonotype turned up a few times. The V and J genes are TRBV2 and TRBJ1-1; D ambiguous. The CDR3 totals 14 residues. Looked up from germline, CDR1 is SNHLY and CDR2 is FYNNEI. Trimming pared 4 bases from V and 3 bases from J, leaving 12 bases between. CDR3 nucleotides: TGTGCCAGCAGTGTACACGGTAGGGACACTGAAGCTTTCTTT. Translation: CASSVHGRDTEAFF.

The table lists this clonotype with many counts. The rearrangement links TRBV3-1 to TRBJ2-1; possible D gene TRBD2, 5 bases. V was shortened by 1 base and J by 2 bases, with 9 bases between the two germline ends. The CDR3 runs to 15 residues. CDR1 LGHDT and CDR2 YNNKEL come from the germline V gene (reference sequence). CDR3 in DNA: TGTGCCAGCAGCCAAGGCCGGGGTACCTACAATGAGCAGTTCTTC. Its translation: CASSQGRGTYNEQFF.

The chain carries TRBV20-1 and TRBJ2-7, with TRBD1 matching over 7 bases. The germline gives CDR1 DFQATT, CDR2 SNEGSKA (reference sequence). The CDR3 covers 13 residues. With 2 bases clipped from V and 6 bases from J, the junction kept 7 bases outside the gene matches. The CDR3 nucleotides read TGCAGTGCTAGACAGACAGGGCTCGGCGAGCAGTACTTC. Protein product: CSARQTGLGEQYF.

The chain has TRBV19 and TRBJ1-2; D gene ambiguous. Germline CDR1 reads LNHDA; CDR2 reads SQIVND (reference sequence). With 3 bases removed from V and 4 bases from J, the gap between germline ends came to 6 bases. The CDR3 is 12 residues long. The CDR3 loop reads CASSISFYGYTF. In DNA form, the CDR3 reads TGTGCCAGTAGTATCTCATTCTATGGCTACACCTTC. The complete variable domain, with remaining parts taken from reference TRBV19 and TRBJ1-2, reads DGGITQSPKYLFRKEGQNVTLSCEQNLNHDAMYWYRQDPGQGLRLIYYSQIVNDFQKGDIAEGYSVSREKKESFPLTVTSAQKNPTAFYLCASSISFYGYTFGSGTRLTVV.

This clonotype was seen many times. The V call is TRBV15, the J call TRBJ2-1, with D perhaps TRBD1 (5 bases). V dropped 0 bases and J dropped 2 bases, with 8 bases sitting between them. Germline-derived CDR1 and CDR2 are LNHNV and YYDKDF (reference sequence). The CDR3 is 15 amino acids. DNA for the CDR3: TGTGCCACCAGCAGAGATAGGGGTGCCTACAATGAGCAGTTCTTC. It codes for CATSRDRGAYNEQFF.

This clonotype was seen a few times. V is TRBV12-3 or TRBV12-4 and J is TRBJ2-6; 7 positions match TRBD1. The CDR3 contains 18 residues. V was pared by 4 bases and J by 0 bases, with 9 bases of the junction left unmatched. The CDR3 sequence is CASSSGQASASGANVLTF. CDR3 coding DNA: TGTGCCAGCAGTTCAGGACAGGCCTCCGCCTCTGGGGCCAACGTCCTGACTTTC.

This clonotype was picked up a small number of times. J is TRBJ2-5 and V is TRBV19; D unresolved. The ends were cut back, 3 bases at V and 2 bases at J, with 4 bases in the middle. This CDR3 has 12 residues. Looked up from germline, CDR1 is LNHDA and CDR2 is SQIVND (reference sequence). CDR3 nucleotide sequence: TGTGCCAGTAGTATTTATCAAGAGACCCAGTACTTC. It translates to CASSIYQETQYF.

V is TRBV6-2 or TRBV6-3 and J is TRBJ2-7; D call uncertain. The CDR3 length is 12 residues. Germline V gives CDR1 MNHEY, CDR2 SVGEGT. The germline V and J ends were trimmed by 7 bases and 6 bases, with 13 bases remaining between them. This CDR3 is CASNDWDREQYF. The CDR3 DNA sequence: TGTGCCAGCAACGACTGGGATCGCGAGCAGTACTTC.

This clonotype showed up just a few times. V usage is TRBV4-1 and J usage is TRBJ1-6; possibly TRBD1 for D (5 bases). CDR1 and CDR2 from the germline V gene are MGHRA and YSYEKL. V lost 4 bases and J 3 bases, leaving 10 bases between the germline ends. This CDR3 comprises 15 residues. The CDR3 spells CASSPGRVYNSPLHF. CDR3 bases: TGCGCCAGCAGCCCCGGCAGGGTCTATAATTCACCCCTCCACTTT.

This chain joins TRBV10-3 and TRBJ2-5; 10 nucleotides agree with TRBD2. With V trimmed by 8 bases and J by 4 bases, 13 bases remained unmatched. CDR1 and CDR2 from the germline V gene are ENHRY and SYGVKD. CDR3 length: 16 residues. CDR3 sequence (DNA): TGTGCCATCTCTCCCTCAGCGGGAGGGCTCGGAGAGACCCAGTACTTC. Residues: CAISPSAGGLGETQYF.

This clonotype showed up many times. This rearrangement joins TRBV24-1 to TRBJ2-1, with TRBD2 identical over 11 bases. V was clipped by 5 bases and J by 7 bases; unmatched bases: 9. CDR1 KGHDR and CDR2 SFDVKD come from the germline V gene. The CDR3 totals 16 residues. The CDR3 coding sequence is TGTGCCACCAGTGGTCCCACTAGCGGGAGTATGAATGAGCAGTTCTTC. Translated: CATSGPTSGSMNEQFF.

Ten or more counts support this clonotype. The chain employs TRBV6-1 and TRBJ2-6; D is unresolved. The ends were cut back, 7 bases at V and 1 base at J, with 11 bases in the middle. The CDR3 has 15 amino acids. Germline V CDR1 and CDR2: MNHNS, SASEGT. The CDR3 DNA follows: TGTGCCAGCACCCCCTTAAGATCTGGGGCCAACGTCCTGACTTTC. Amino acids: CASTPLRSGANVLTF.

This clonotype was detected many times. The chain couples TRBV2 to TRBJ1-1; D remains unclear. V lost 5 bases to trimming and J lost 2 bases, with 15 bases between them. This CDR3 comprises 15 residues. Germline CDR1 SNHLY, CDR2 FYNNEI. The CDR3 coding sequence is TGTGCCAGCAGTCTGGCTGGGAGCAGTAACACTGAAGCTTTCTTT. It codes for CASSLAGSSNTEAFF. Filled out from reference TRBV2 and TRBJ1-1, the complete variable domain reads EPEVTQTPSHQVTQMGQEVILRCVPISNHLYFYWYRQILGQKVEFLVSFYNNEISEKSEIFDDQFSVERPDGSNFTLKIRSTKLEDSAMYFCASSLAGSSNTEAFFGQGTRLTVV.

The sample holds many counts of this clonotype. The rearrangement joins TRBV11-1 to TRBJ2-3; D possibly corresponds to TRBD1 (5 bases). The CDR3 consists of 18 residues. Germline V lookup: CDR1 SGHAT, CDR2 FQDESV (reference sequence). V was clipped by 0 bases and J by 5 bases, with 21 bases between them. The CDR3, as DNA: TGTGCCAGCAGCTTAGCGCCGGCAGGGCGTTCATTGGGAGATACGCAGTATTTT. Protein: CASSLAPAGRSLGDTQYF.